This TCR beta chain emerged from a study of blood T cell repertoires in COVID-19. TCRdb's copy holds only in-frame clones and misses some; the assay was immunoSEQ multiplex PCR. The top ten hold 0.7% to 1% of the sample, which has approximately 270,000 clones, roughly 88% seen once. During active infection, Seattle patients enrolled and were then monitored through disease. This TCR was recovered from a human donor with COVID-19, enrolled during active disease. The donor label of this sample is uncertain. Sequenced: peripheral blood.

CDR3 residues: CASTTTGSPEAFF. CDR3 DNA sequence: TGTGCCAGCACGACTACAGGGAGCCCTGAAGCTTTCTTT. This sequence joins TRBV6-5 and TRBJ1-1, with a possible D match to TRBD1 (6 bases). CDR1 MNHEY and CDR2 SVGAGI come from the germline V gene. CDR3 size: 13 residues. Trimming took off 7 bases at V and 6 bases at J, with 15 bases between the two ends.